Sequencing of this T cell receptor beta chain was carried out in a study of T-cell reconstitution after alpha-beta-depleted transplantation in children (dated by TCRdb to about 2016). Broadly, across the study: Using TCR repertoire profiling, the study followed T-cell immune reconstitution in a quantitative way in children after TCRalphabeta/CD19-depleted allogeneic hematopoietic cell transplantation.

Library construction relied on PCR. TCRdb lists the instrument as Illumina HiSeq 2500. To normalize quantification of the TCRbeta repertoire, the TCR libraries were built with molecular barcoding that relied on unique molecular identifiers. TCRdb reworked the public reads: Q25 trimming with fastp, MiXCR clone assembly, productive beta chains retained. Entries that share a CDR3 protein sequence are merged under the most common genes and DNA. The sample contains some 830,000 distinct CDR3 sequences, roughly 16% of them found a single time. The biggest ten clones account for about 4.6% of the sample. Sample treatment or condition, as interpreted from the label and publication: allogeneic hematopoietic cell transplantation with graft depleted of TCRalphabeta T cells and CD19 B cells. TCRalphabeta/CD19-depleted allogeneic hematopoietic cell grafts were given to the transplant recipients, all of whom were children.

CDR1 and CDR2 (DFQATT, SNEGSKA) derive from the germline V gene (reference sequence). The CDR3, from cysteine to phenylalanine, totals 13 residues. Only CDR3 DNA remains: 39 bases, in frame from the first base. The V end loses 0 bases and the J end loses 5 bases, and a stretch of 10 bases separates them. This clonotype was detected many times. Its antigen is currently not known. The input lacks base qualities; no much larger clone sits a single base away. The study at large found these results: In some patients, the high TCRbeta diversity seen at day 60 was put down to recipient T cells and intrathymic progenitors that had survived conditioning. About two months after transplant, the apparently early recovery of alphabetaT-cell counts reportedly depended on just several hundred clones that had expanded rapidly and came from non-depleted graft cells. Over subsequent months, a decline in hyperexpanded clone frequencies was noted, and after one year, T-cell counts and TCRbeta diversity were mostly ascribed to newly produced T cells.

The TCR comes from a male patient under 18 who had a stem cell transplant for acute lymphoblastic leukemia, so the T cells may come from the graft donor. The sample was PBMCs, mostly from graft donor cells, taken 360 days after TCRalphabeta/CD19-depleted stem cell transplant. The rearranged chain carries TRBV20-1 and TRBJ2-5; TRBD2 is a possible D gene, resting on 7 matching bases. The DNA is as follows: TGCAGTGCTAGAGATGGGGGGGCCGAGACCCAGTACTTC. Its coded protein is CSARDGGAETQYF.